This paragraph reports one T cell receptor (beta chain). The antigen it recognizes is unknown. No much larger clone is present one base from it, and per-base qualities are unavailable. The CDR3 holds 15 amino acids from the cysteine to the phenylalanine. Solely the CDR3 DNA is kept, with 45 bases framed from the first base. The germline V gene encodes CDR1 SGHVS and CDR2 FQNEAQ. V is pruned by 0 bases and J by 7 bases, leaving 5 bases of the junction without a gene match. These data originate in a study of CD8 T cells in Susac syndrome (dated 2019 in TCRdb). With regard to the full study: Whether CD8+ T cell activation and differentiation in Susac syndrome was antigen driven was tested using repertoire sequencing.

RNA was extracted using the RNeasy kit, and about 0.45 to 1 ug of the RNA was reverse transcribed with random hexamers. TCR beta CDR3 regions were amplified with the immunoSEQ multiplex PCR assay covering 54 Vbeta and 13 Jbeta segments. To correct PCR amplification bias, a synthetic template baseline was used for both primer optimization and computational correction. Under the source paper's analysis protocol: Reads were annotated to V, D and J genes according to IMGT and were analyzed with immunoSEQ Analyzer, with only productive sequences retained. To calculate clonality, Shannon entropy was normalized by log2 of the number of productive unique sequences and then subtracted from one. Public and private clones were assessed among the 100 most prevalent clones of each patient and control. Clones were defined as Susac-specific if absent from the healthy and MS cohorts, from approximately 1,100 published viral clones and from other ImmuneACCESS disease sequences. The public reads were reprocessed in TCRdb via fastp at Q25 and MiXCR, keeping in-frame beta chains. Each CDR3 protein gets just one entry, which takes the most common genes and DNA from the rows behind it. The V and J calls follow TCRdb's processing rather than the paper's. The sample data list more than 90,000 distinct CDR3 sequences, and 90% to 95% of these were observed just once. Under 0.095% of the sample rests with the top ten.

Broad study findings and their caveats: The TCR sequencing and HLA analysis was acknowledged to have included a relatively small number of individuals.

Peripheral blood CD8+ and CD4+ T cells from healthy donors, Susac syndrome patients and multiple sclerosis patients were profiled using high-throughput TCR beta sequencing. The multiple sclerosis controls were treatment-naive patients who had stable or active relapsing-remitting disease and met the revised McDonald criteria. CD8+ TEMRA cells were enriched by FACS, while bulk CD8+ and CD4+ T cells were purified by magnetic negative isolation. Blood was collected in EDTA tubes and processed within 24 hours, with PBMCs isolated through density gradient centrifugation. PBMCs intended for TCR sequencing were cryopreserved in liquid nitrogen and thawed later in a water bath at 37 degrees C. A purity of at least 90% was achieved for sorted or isolated CD4+, CD8+ and CD8+ TEMRA cells.

This clonotype originated in a human donor with multiple sclerosis. The sequence links TRBV7-8 to TRBJ1-2; 10 central nucleotides agree with TRBD1. The sequencing input was CD4+ T cells from PBMCs. The CDR3 reads CASSLARGTGVGYTF. The nucleotide sequence is TGTGCCAGCAGCTTAGCTCGGGGGACAGGGGTTGGCTACACCTTC.